This T cell receptor beta chain is from a study of T cells in Graves' hyperthyroidism and ophthalmopathy (dated by TCRdb to the late 2010s). General notes on the study: Peripheral blood was sampled at the time of initial diagnosis, prior to any treatment. Once sampling was done, hyperthyroidism patients were given methimazole at a starting dose of 30 mg daily, whereas ophthalmopathy patients were given high-dose intravenous methylprednisolone. A discovery cohort of about a hundred patients, approximately 44 with Graves' ophthalmopathy and roughly 59 with stable Graves' hyperthyroidism, was used to find distinguishing TCR V-J signatures. Prospective prediction of ophthalmopathy was tested in an independent validation cohort consisting of roughly 19 hyperthyroidism patients and approximately 16 patients who later progressed to ophthalmopathy. The paper describes TCR Vbeta CDR3 sequencing of more than 120 peripheral blood samples, made up of 43 ophthalmopathy patients, around 78 hyperthyroidism patients and 17 progressor patients. In addition, the study compared T-cell repertoires in thyroid tissue and in blood from several Graves' hyperthyroidism patients. The approximately 98 discovery patients were randomly divided into training and test sets at a 7:3 ratio. General findings and caveats noted by the study authors: In validation, the model predicted progression to ophthalmopathy with 60% to 71% sensitivity and about 73% specificity, a median of about 6.7 months before onset. Ophthalmopathy was separated from stable hyperthyroidism by a 13 V-J signature model, with 85% to 90% sensitivity and 81% to 82% specificity obtained in cross-validation and 80%/75% obtained in testing. Blood samples also contained most of the expanded thyroid clonotypes (frequency above 0.001), which suggests that blood repertoires may reflect thyroid immune responses. Sample size was not statistically predetermined, and investigators were not blinded to group allocation.

TCR beta CDR3 regions were amplified from RNA transcripts. For the first round of RT-PCR on the TCR CDR3, the HTBI primer set was used together with the Qiagen OneStep RT-PCR kit. A second multiplex PCR round built the libraries, followed by size selection and purification. Sequencing of the libraries was done on an Illumina HiSeq2000 using paired-end 100 bp reads. Regarding the original processing steps: SOAPnuke was used to process the raw data, with reads discarded if the reads contained adapters or uncalled bases, had a mean Phred below 15, or lacked an exact constant-primer or identifier match. High-quality paired reads were merged using COPE v1.2.5, and each unique nucleotide sequence was defined as a clonotype. MiTCR v1.1 was used to align clonotypes to the IMGT TRBV, TRBD and TRBJ reference segments. Analysis was restricted to V-J combinations with a frequency above 0.0001, which covered 99.2% of repertoires. A TCS score was defined as the ratio between F50 (clonal expansion) and ExV (chaos), using BLOSUM62-based TCRdist between CDR3 peptides within each V-J. Welch's t-statistics and random forest reduced 500 to 650 V-J features to 13, which were used in a naive Bayes classifier (R e1071). The public sequencing data were trimmed at Q25 with fastp and processed into clonotypes with MiXCR by TCRdb, which kept only in-frame beta chains. Rows with one shared CDR3 protein collapse into an entry with the most common genes and DNA. TCRdb's processing, not the authors' own work, is the source of the V and J calls. This sample has approximately 380,000 distinct CDR3 sequences in its table, and 15% to 20% of those were observed once. The ten largest clones take up 35% to 50% of the sample.

This clonotype has just a few counts. What antigen it recognizes has not been identified. No per-base quality is available; no much larger clone lies one base away. Moderately to severely active disease, a Clinical Activity Score of at least 3, a NOSPECS grade of at least 4, and a duration under 3 months were present in ophthalmopathy patients. The study excluded patients with uncontrolled infections, other autoimmune diseases, pregnancy or lactation. Diagnoses were based on clinical symptoms, serum thyroxine and TRAb, thyroid ultrasound and orbital computed tomography. Ficoll-Paque density gradient centrifugation was used to isolate PBMCs from around 10 ml of fresh peripheral blood. Total RNA was extracted with Trizol reagent, and quality was checked on an Agilent 2100 Bioanalyzer. According to the germline V gene (reference sequence), CDR1 reads MNHEY and CDR2 reads SMNVEV. V and J are truncated by 4 bases and 5 bases respectively, leaving an intervening sequence of 14 bases. The CDR3 covers 14 residues, taking in both the cysteine and the phenylalanine. The entry retains the CDR3 DNA only, 42 bases that are in frame from base 1.

The sample taken for sequencing was blood. The chain is encoded by TRBV27 joined to TRBJ2-5; a weak D assignment points to TRBD1 (6 bases agree). This sequence originates from a man in his late teens or twenties with Graves' ophthalmopathy. The bases read TGTGCCAGCAGTTCGGACACTACAGGGGAGACCCAGTACTTC. Its coded protein is CASSSDTTGETQYF.